The rows below give T cell receptor beta chains drawn from one sample of a study of shared clonotypes between healthy human individuals. Produced via immunoSEQ multiplex PCR; TCRdb's table is partial and in-frame only. Counted here are about 710,000 clones, around three quarters occurring once; the ten biggest clones make up 1.5% to 2%. The specimen was memory CD4+ T cells sorted from blood. The receptors originated from a woman under 40 in good health. The CDR3 runs from the conserved cysteine through the conserved F or W. Each record gives: J gene, clone size, D gene, V gene, CDR3 protein, CDR3 DNA. A D gene is named only where the DNA matches it firmly. Clone sizes are given selectively: once, few, many, or a class where the clone is expanded.

J: TRBJ2-7
size: -
D: -
V: TRBV5-1
CDR3: CASSFGGGYEQYF
DNA: TGCGCCAGCAGCTTTGGAGGCGGGTACGAGCAGTACTTC

J: TRBJ1-1
size: few
D: TRBD1
V: TRBV28
CDR3: CASSSGQGVGGTEAFF
DNA: TGTGCCAGCAGTTCTGGACAGGGAGTAGGTGGAACTGAAGCTTTCTTT

J: TRBJ2-7
size: once
D: -
V: TRBV27
CDR3: CASSSRPTGGSEQYF
DNA: TGTGCCAGCAGTTCCCGGCCGACAGGAGGGTCCGAGCAGTACTTC

J: TRBJ1-5
size: -
D: TRBD1
V: TRBV19
CDR3: CASRVNRGDSNQPQHF
DNA: TGTGCCAGTAGGGTTAACAGGGGCGATAGCAATCAGCCCCAGCATTTT

J: TRBJ1-4
size: -
D: TRBD1
V: TRBV28
CDR3: CASSSPRDRGNEKLFF
DNA: TGTGCCAGCAGTTCCCCCCGGGACAGGGGGAATGAAAAACTGTTTTTT

J: TRBJ1-1
size: -
D: -
V: TRBV7-9
CDR3: CASSLWTDGAFF
DNA: TGTGCCAGCAGCTTATGGACGGATGGAGCTTTCTTT

J: TRBJ2-5
size: few
D: -
V: TRBV6-1
CDR3: CASSLYRSRGETQYF
DNA: TGTGCCAGCAGTCTGTACAGGTCCCGAGGAGAGACCCAGTACTTC

J: TRBJ1-4
size: -
D: -
V: TRBV19
CDR3: CASSIRSGLFF
DNA: TGTGCCAGTAGTATCCGTTCGGGACTGTTTTTT

J: TRBJ2-7
size: -
D: -
V: TRBV28
CDR3: CASISSQGLSYEQYF
DNA: TGTGCCAGCATATCGTCTCAGGGGCTCTCCTACGAGCAGTACTTC

J: TRBJ1-1
size: many
D: TRBD1
V: TRBV19
CDR3: CASSTGTGISPEAFF
DNA: TGTGCCAGTAGTACGGGGACAGGGATCTCCCCTGAAGCTTTCTTT

J: TRBJ2-7
size: -
D: TRBD2
V: TRBV4-1
CDR3: CASSQDTASGSYEQYF
DNA: TGCGCCAGCAGCCAAGATACGGCTAGCGGGAGTTACGAGCAGTACTTC

J: TRBJ1-1
size: -
D: -
V: TRBV18
CDR3: CASSPYSGNTEAFF
DNA: TGTGCCAGCTCACCATACTCGGGGAACACTGAAGCTTTCTTT

J: TRBJ1-3
size: -
D: -
V: TRBV28
CDR3: CASRTRLGVSGNTIYF
DNA: TGTGCCAGCCGGACCAGACTAGGAGTCTCTGGAAACACCATATATTTT

J: TRBJ2-1
size: few
D: -
V: TRBV11-2
CDR3: CASVTAGPSSYNEQFF
DNA: TGTGCCAGCGTCACAGCGGGCCCGAGCTCCTACAATGAGCAGTTCTTC

J: TRBJ2-1
size: -
D: -
V: TRBV28
CDR3: CASSSPVSGGKNEQFF
DNA: TGTGCCAGCAGTTCTCCGGTGAGCGGAGGGAAGAATGAGCAGTTCTTC

J: TRBJ1-5
size: -
D: -
V: TRBV19
CDR3: CASSIESYQPQHF
DNA: TGTGCCAGTAGTATTGAAAGTTATCAGCCCCAGCATTTT

J: TRBJ2-2
size: -
D: -
V: TRBV6-1
CDR3: CASIKTLGAGELFF
DNA: TGTGCCAGCATAAAGACTCTCGGGGCCGGGGAGCTGTTTTTT

J: TRBJ2-1
size: -
D: -
V: TRBV12-5
CDR3: CASGLNSVSNEQFF
DNA: TGTGCTAGTGGACTTAATTCGGTCTCCAATGAGCAGTTCTTC

J: TRBJ2-5
size: -
D: -
V: TRBV19
CDR3: CARRLRESETQYF
DNA: TGTGCCAGACGACTAAGGGAAAGCGAGACCCAGTACTTC

J: TRBJ2-1
size: -
D: -
V: TRBV19
CDR3: CASSIAGRGNEQFF
DNA: TGTGCCAGTAGTATAGCGGGGCGCGGCAATGAGCAGTTCTTC

J: TRBJ1-1
size: -
D: -
V: TRBV30
CDR3: CAWGDNSVEAFF
DNA: TGTGCCTGGGGGGACAACAGCGTTGAAGCTTTCTTT

J: TRBJ2-1
size: -
D: TRBD2
V: TRBV19
CDR3: CASSMGQGGNNEQFF
DNA: TGTGCCAGTAGTATGGGGCAGGGAGGGAACAATGAGCAGTTCTTC

J: TRBJ1-5
size: few
D: TRBD1
V: TRBV30
CDR3: CAWSPGQGYQPQHF
DNA: TGTGCCTGGAGCCCGGGACAGGGGTATCAGCCCCAGCATTTT

J: TRBJ2-1
size: few
D: TRBD1
V: TRBV7-2
CDR3: CASSTGQGSYNEQFF
DNA: TGTGCCAGCAGCACCGGACAGGGCTCCTACAATGAGCAGTTCTTC

J: TRBJ2-7
size: few
D: TRBD2
V: TRBV19
CDR3: CASPKREAYEQYF
DNA: TGTGCCAGCCCCAAGCGGGAGGCCTACGAGCAGTACTTC

J: TRBJ1-1
size: few
D: -
V: TRBV28
CDR3: CASSFYNRENTEAFF
DNA: TGTGCCAGCAGTTTTTATAACAGGGAGAACACTGAAGCTTTCTTT

J: TRBJ2-5
size: -
D: -
V: TRBV6-5
CDR3: CASSSRSQETQYF
DNA: TGTGCCAGCAGTAGCAGGTCACAAGAGACCCAGTACTTC

J: TRBJ1-4
size: -
D: -
V: TRBV2
CDR3: CASSGTFRKEKLFF
DNA: TGTGCCAGCAGTGGGACTTTTCGGAAGGAAAAACTGTTTTTT

J: TRBJ2-2
size: -
D: TRBD1
V: TRBV19
CDR3: CASSQTGGPGELFF
DNA: TGTGCCAGTAGTCAGACAGGGGGGCCCGGGGAGCTGTTTTTT

J: TRBJ2-5
size: -
D: -
V: TRBV4-1
CDR3: CASSQGPGETQYF
DNA: TGCGCCAGCAGCCAAGGGCCGGGGGAGACCCAGTACTTC

J: TRBJ2-7
size: -
D: -
V: TRBV11-2
CDR3: CASSLEQVSSYEQYF
DNA: TGTGCCAGCAGCTTAGAACAGGTGAGCTCCTACGAGCAGTACTTC